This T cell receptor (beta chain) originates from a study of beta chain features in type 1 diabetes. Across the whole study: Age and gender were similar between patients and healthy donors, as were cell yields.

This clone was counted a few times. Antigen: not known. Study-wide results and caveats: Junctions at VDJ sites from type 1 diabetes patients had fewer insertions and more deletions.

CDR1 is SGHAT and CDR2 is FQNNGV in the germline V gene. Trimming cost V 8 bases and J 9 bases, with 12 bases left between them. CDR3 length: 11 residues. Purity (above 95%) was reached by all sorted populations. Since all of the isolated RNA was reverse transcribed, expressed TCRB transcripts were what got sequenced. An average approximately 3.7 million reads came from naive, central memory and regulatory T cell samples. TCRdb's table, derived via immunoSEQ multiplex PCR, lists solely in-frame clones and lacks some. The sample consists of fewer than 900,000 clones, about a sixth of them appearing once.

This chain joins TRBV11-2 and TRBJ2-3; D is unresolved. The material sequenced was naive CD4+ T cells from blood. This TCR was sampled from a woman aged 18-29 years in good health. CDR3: CASSQYDTQYF. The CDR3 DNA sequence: TGTGCCAGCTCCCAATACGACACGCAGTATTTT. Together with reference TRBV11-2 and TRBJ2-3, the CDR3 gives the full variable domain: EAGVAQSPRYKIIEKRQSVAFWCNPISGHATLYWYQQILGQGPKLLIQFQNNGVVDDSQLPKDRFSAERLKGVDSTLKIQPAKLEDSAVYLCASSQYDTQYFGPGTRLTVL.